Listed here are 17 T cell receptor beta chains from one sample, sequenced in a study of cytomegalovirus exposure and HLA in healthy donors. Amplification used 60 Vbeta primers and 13 Jbeta primers. Using immunoSEQ multiplex PCR, the repertoire was profiled, and TCRdb retains in-frame clones only, with some absent. The sample lists 95,000 to 100,000 clones, roughly 80% occurring once. The sequenced material came from PBMCs. The receptors were sampled from a man aged 40-50 years in good health and CMV-seronegative.

The chain employs TRBV19 and TRBJ1-2; maybe TRBD1 (6 bases). Trimming left V 5 bases short and J 5 bases short, with 9 bases between. The CDR3 covers 12 residues. CDR1 is LNHDA and CDR2 is SQIVND in the germline V gene (reference sequence). The CDR3 here is CASSLQGYGYTF. The CDR3 DNA is TGTGCCAGTAGTTTACAGGGTTATGGCTACACCTTC.

This clone was found once. The gene calls are TRBV7-3 and TRBJ2-3; tentatively, D is TRBD2 (7 bases). Trimming stripped 2 bases from V and 4 bases from J, with 13 bases between. This CDR3 contains 15 residues. CDR1 SGHTA and CDR2 FQGTGA come from the germline V gene. The CDR3 nucleotides are TGTGCCAGCAGCTTAGTGTCGGGGGGCTCAGATACGCAGTATTTT. This translates into CASSLVSGGSDTQYF.

V and J are TRBV19 and TRBJ2-6; 9 positions match TRBD1. The germline CDR1 and CDR2 sequences are LNHDA and SQIVND (reference sequence). The length of the CDR3 is 18 residues. Trimming took 5 bases from V and 3 from J; bases not matched to a gene: 11. In nucleotides, the CDR3 is TGTGCCAGTAGTGATCAGGGACAGGGAATCGGTGGGGCCAACGTCCTGACTTTC. This sequence encodes CASSDQGQGIGGANVLTF.

The V call is TRBV6-5, the J call TRBJ1-1; 8 bases align to TRBD1. Germline V CDR1 and CDR2: MNHEY, SVGAGI. V dropped 5 bases and J dropped 11; count of bases not matched to a gene: 7. The CDR3 spans 12 residues. CDR3 residues: CASSPDRVWAFF. The DNA of the CDR3 is TGTGCCAGCAGTCCGGACAGGGTCTGGGCTTTCTTT.

The chain uses TRBV7-8 and TRBJ1-1; D is possibly TRBD1 (5 bases). Germline CDR1 reads SGHVS; CDR2 reads FQNEAQ. The germline V and J ends were trimmed by 5 bases and 4 bases, with 11 bases remaining between them. This CDR3 is 13 amino acids long. CDR3 DNA: TGTGCCAGCAGCGTCGGTAGGGGCACTGAAGCTTTCTTT. It specifies CASSVGRGTEAFF.

The chain has TRBV30 and TRBJ2-7; 10 bases agree with TRBD2. The CDR3 contains 15 residues. After removal of 5 bases from V and 4 bases from J, the junction contained 11 bases not matched to a gene. Germline assignment: CDR1 GTSNPN and CDR2 SVGIG (reference sequence). The DNA of the CDR3 is TGTGCCTGGTCAAGTAGCGGGGGGCTATCATACGAGCAGTACGTC. Translated: CAWSSSGGLSYEQYV.

For this clone: Distinct nucleotide sequences in the sample also encode this CDR3. The V call is TRBV6-5, the J call TRBJ2-7; 7 nucleotides match TRBD1. V shed 0 bases, J shed 3 bases, and the junction held 5 bases outside the gene matches. The germline CDR1 and CDR2 sequences are MNHEY and SVGAGI. The CDR3 spans 15 residues. DNA of the CDR3: TGTGCCAGCAGTTACTCGAACAGGGGAAGCTACGAGCAGTACTTC. Encoded protein: CASSYSNRGSYEQYF.

This sequence joins TRBV28 and TRBJ1-2; 8 nucleotides align to TRBD1. The CDR3 extends over 17 amino acids. Trimming removed 2 bases from V and 6 bases from J; junction bases left unmatched: 14. Germline values: CDR1 MDHEN, CDR2 SYDVKM. This CDR3 reads CASSLGGRSDREHGYTF. The CDR3 DNA reads TGTGCCAGCAGTTTAGGGGGTCGGTCGGACAGGGAACATGGCTACACCTTC.

V gene TRBV5-1 combines with J gene TRBJ1-1; D remains unclear. Germline CDR1 SGHRS, CDR2 YFSETQ. This CDR3 spans 14 amino acids. V gave up 0 bases and J gave up 1 base, with 7 bases separating them. In nucleotides, the CDR3 is TGCGCCAGCAGCTTGGGACACTCGAACACTGAAGCTTTCTTT. It translates to CASSLGHSNTEAFF.

The CDR3 DNA is TGTGCCAGCAGTCAGGGGATGGGGGGGCAGCCCCAGCATTTT. This gives the protein CASSQGMGGQPQHF. V and J are TRBV7-9 and TRBJ1-5, with D maybe TRBD1 (6 bases). The germline V and J ends were trimmed by 6 bases and 7 bases, with 16 bases remaining between them. There are 14 residues in the CDR3. Germline-derived CDR1 and CDR2 are SEHNR and FQNEAQ (reference sequence).

V is TRBV5-5 and J is TRBJ1-2; 7 bases line up with TRBD1. The CDR3 is 16 amino acids. V gave up 4 bases and J gave up 3 bases; unmatched junction bases: 12. CDR1 and CDR2 from the germline V gene are SGHKS and YYEKEE (reference sequence). The CDR3 DNA is TGTGCCAGCAGCCTCAGACAGGGAATGGAGGACTATGGCTACACCTTC. This codes for CASSLRQGMEDYGYTF.

The chain employs TRBV6-6 and TRBJ2-1, with TRBD2 identical over 7 bases. Trimming took 6 bases from V and 9 from J; bases not matched to a gene: 5. Germline CDR1 MNHNY, CDR2 SVGAGI (reference sequence). The length of the CDR3 is 12 residues. CDR3 amino acids: CASRHREVEQFF. CDR3 bases: TGTGCCAGCAGACATCGGGAGGTTGAGCAGTTCTTC.

The chain combines TRBV28 with TRBJ1-5, with TRBD1 as a possible D gene (5 bases). Trimming stripped 1 base from V and 7 bases from J, with 11 bases between. This CDR3 is built from 14 residues. CDR1 MDHEN and CDR2 SYDVKM come from the germline V gene. CDR3 nucleotides: TGTGCCAGCAGTTTATTCCAGGGTGGGCAGCCCCAGCATTTT. This encodes CASSLFQGGQPQHF.

The chain has TRBV4-2 and TRBJ1-5; a weak D match, TRBD1 (5 bases). The V end was cut by 0 bases, the J end by 0 bases, with 6 bases between. CDR1 and CDR2 from the germline V gene are LGHNA and YNFKEQ. CDR3 length: 15 amino acids. For the CDR3, the DNA is TGTGCCAGCAGCCAAGACAGGGCTAGCAATCAGCCCCAGCATTTT. This gives the protein CASSQDRASNQPQHF.

The rearrangement uses TRBV7-2 and TRBJ2-1; TRBD2 aligns across 10 bases. Trimming at V came to 9 bases and at J to 5 bases, leaving 7 bases not matched to a gene. CDR3 length equals 14 residues. Germline CDR1 reads SGHTA; CDR2 reads FQGNSA. Here the CDR3 reads CASVSGGTHNEQFF. The CDR3 bases are TGTGCCAGTGTTAGCGGGGGGACCCACAATGAGCAGTTCTTC. The variable domain in full, with the rest retrieved from reference TRBV7-2 and TRBJ2-1, is GAGVSQSPSNKVTEKGKDVELRCDPISGHTALYWYRQSLGQGLEFLIYFQGNSAPDKSGLPSDRFSAERTGGSVSTLTIQRTQQEDSAVYLCASVSGGTHNEQFFGPGTRLTVL.

V gene TRBV6-1 combines with J gene TRBJ2-3, with 8 positions matching TRBD2. Germline values: CDR1 MNHNS, CDR2 SASEGT. J lost 3 bases, V lost 4 bases, and 3 bases had no gene match. The CDR3 length is 14 residues. The CDR3 sequence is CASSAPSGTDTQYF. The CDR3 nucleotides are TGTGCCAGCAGTGCCCCTAGCGGGACAGATACGCAGTATTTT.

V and J are TRBV14 and TRBJ1-1; possible D gene TRBD1, 5 bases. CDR1 and CDR2 (germline): SGHDN, FVKESK. Trimming shortened V by 1 base and J by 4 bases, and 7 bases separated the two germline ends. CDR3 size: 13 residues. The CDR3 DNA reads TGTGCCAGCAGCCAAGTGGGGGGCACTGAAGCTTTCTTT. The encoded protein is CASSQVGGTEAFF.